The T cell receptor beta chain under discussion was sequenced for a study of T cell repertoires in cytomegalovirus infection. The length of the CDR3 is 16 residues. From germline, CDR1 is SGHAT and CDR2 FQNNGV. V lost 1 base and J lost 1, with 13 bases in between. Study-level findings and limits: Cumulative frequency of public TCR beta families picked out carriers of CMV plus the relevant HLA.

Each CDR3 protein gets one entry after TCRdb re-called the reads with MiXCR. The data hold hundreds of thousands of distinct CDR3 sequences, with about a sixth observed a single time. This clonotype has at least ten counts. Its antigen is still unknown. The sequenced sample was PBMCs. The chain employs TRBV11-2 and TRBJ2-5, with D possibly being TRBD1 (5 bases). The TCR comes from a human donor in good health (CMV status not recorded). Some clones in this sample may be carry-over from other donors' samples. The CDR3 nucleotides read TGTGCCAGCAGCTTAGGAACTGGGGCGACCCAAGAGACCCAGTACTTC. Amino acids: CASSLGTGATQETQYF.